The 21 T cell receptor beta chains given below trace back to one sample, sequenced in a study of T cells in women clearing cervical HPV infection. Sequencing was performed with immunoSEQ multiplex PCR; in TCRdb, only in-frame clones are kept and a portion is missing. The sample data list roughly 12,000 clones. Sequencing was performed on blood buffy coat. Source of these receptors: a woman between 18 and 75 years old with a cervical HPV16 infection that either progressed to CIN3+ or cleared (not recorded which).

About this clone itself: Read coverage stops 3 residues before the CDR3 terminus; the germline J gene supplies the remainder. The sample contains more than one DNA sequence encoding this CDR3. The V gene is TRBV2, the J gene TRBJ1-1; 7 positions agree with TRBD1. The CDR3 sequence is 13 residues long. Trimming took 9 bases from V and 1 from J; bases not matched to a gene: 5. Germline V gene lookup returns CDR1 SNHLY and CDR2 FYNNEI. The sequenced part of the CDR3 DNA is TGTGCCAGTAGTCAGGGGGAGAACACTGAA. Translation gives CASSQGENTE. The whole CDR3 reads CASSQGENTEAFF.

As concerns this clone: With the read ending 3 residues before the CDR3 end, the germline J gene is used to fill in that end. The rearrangement uses TRBV7-9 and TRBJ2-7; D is ambiguous. Germline assignment: CDR1 SEHNR and CDR2 FQNEAQ (reference sequence). The CDR3 is 14 amino acids. Deletions cut 3 bases from V and 4 bases from J, with 13 bases between. CDR3 loop: CASSFLTAEYEQYF. The DNA read from the CDR3 is TGTGCCAGCAGCTTCCTCACGGCGGAATACGAG.

Points on this clone: The read terminates 3 residues before the CDR3 end, so the remaining end is supplied by the germline J gene. This sequence joins TRBV11-2 and TRBJ2-7; 8 bases fit TRBD1. Germline loops: CDR1 SGHAT, CDR2 FQNNGV. The J segment lost 4 bases and the V segment lost 1 base, leaving 3 bases of the junction unmatched. This CDR3 comprises 14 residues. This chain's CDR3 is CASSLGQGAYEQYF. The covered CDR3 bases are TGTGCCAGCAGCTTAGGGCAGGGGGCTTACGAG.

To note about this clone: The CDR3 end lies 3 residues beyond the end of the read and is filled in from the germline J gene. This chain joins TRBV5-5 and TRBJ2-4; 7 nucleotides match TRBD2. Per germline, CDR1 SGHKS and CDR2 YYEKEE (reference sequence). This CDR3 has 14 amino acids. Incomplete CDR3 DNA: TGTGCCAGCAGCTTGCCTCAGGGAGGGGAGACT. Translated: CASSLPQGGET. The CDR3 in its entirety is CASSLPQGGETQYF.

In regard to this clone: The read ends 3 residues shy of where the CDR3 ends; the end is completed using the germline J gene. The gene calls are TRBV7-9 and TRBJ1-2, with D possibly TRBD1 on 6 matching bases. The ends were cut back, 5 bases at V and 3 bases at J, with 16 bases in the middle. CDR3 length: 15 amino acids. Germline V lookup: CDR1 SEHNR, CDR2 FQNEAQ (reference sequence). The CDR3 sequence is CASSPRAGADYGYTF. The DNA read from the CDR3 is TGTGCCAGCAGCCCCAGAGCGGGGGCTGACTATGGC.

As concerns this clone: The sequenced fragment ends 3 residues before the CDR3 boundary, so the rest is inferred from the germline J gene. The V gene is TRBV5-4, the J gene TRBJ2-2, with a weak D call TRBD2 (5 bases). Germline V gene sequence: CDR1 SGHNT, CDR2 YYREEE (reference sequence). The CDR3 length is 16 residues. The V and J ends lost 2 bases and 0 bases respectively, with 11 bases between them. The covered CDR3 bases are TGTGCCAGCAGCTTTGGGCCGGAGGCGAACACCGGGGAG. This gives the protein CASSFGPEANTGE. The full CDR3 sequence reads CASSFGPEANTGELFF. Full variable domain (missing parts from reference TRBV5-4 and TRBJ2-2): ETGVTQSPTHLIKTRGQQVTLRCSSQSGHNTVSWYQQALGQGPQFIFQYYREEENGRGNFPPRFSGLQFPNYSSELNVNALELDDSALYLCASSFGPEANTGELFFGEGSRLTVL.

For this clone: The CDR3 end falls 3 residues outside the read, so it is completed with the germline J gene. The chain combines TRBV30 with TRBJ2-7; D is perhaps TRBD2 (6 bases). The CDR3 has 13 residues. The ends were cut back, 5 bases at V and 2 bases at J, with 13 bases in the middle. Germline loops: CDR1 GTSNPN, CDR2 SVGIG (reference sequence). The CDR3 loop reads CAWGRDWTYEQYF. The DNA read from the CDR3 is TGTGCCTGGGGGCGGGACTGGACCTACGAG.

A remark on this clone: Germline and junction disagree at one end, which may indicate a read error. The read terminates 3 residues before the CDR3 end, so the remaining end is supplied by the germline J gene. V gene TRBV7-9 combines with J gene TRBJ1-3; 9 positions agree with TRBD1. The germline gives CDR1 SEHNR, CDR2 FQNEAQ (reference sequence). This CDR3 is built from 14 residues. The CDR3 bases that were read are TGTGCCAGCATGAGGACAGGGGCCGGAAACGCC. Translated, it gives CASMRTGAGNA. The entire CDR3 protein reads CASMRTGAGNAIYF.

Considering frequency, this clone is medium-sized (0.01 to 0.1%). The CDR3 is cut off 3 residues early in the read; its end comes from the germline J gene. The rearrangement uses TRBV30 and TRBJ1-6, with D perhaps matching TRBD1 (5 bases). This CDR3 has 20 residues. Germline-derived CDR1 and CDR2 are GTSNPN and SVGIG (reference sequence). V lost 3 bases to trimming and J lost 0 bases, with 24 bases between them. The CDR3 loop is CAWRQPPRRGSSSYNSPLHF. Partial CDR3 DNA: TGTGCCTGGAGGCAACCCCCTCGGAGGGGCAGTAGCTCCTATAATTCACCC.

Concerning this clone itself: The read falls 3 residues short of the CDR3 end, and the missing part is taken from the germline J gene. This chain uses TRBV28 with TRBJ1-6; 7 bases map to TRBD1. The V gene's germline CDR1 is MDHEN and CDR2 SYDVKM. The CDR3 sequence is 14 residues long. V was pared by 2 bases and J by 12 bases, with 7 bases of the junction left unmatched. The DNA read from the CDR3 is TGTGCCAGCAGTTTAAGTGACAGGGTTAGACCC. It yields the protein CASSLSDRVRP. The entire CDR3 protein is CASSLSDRVRPLHF.

As to this clone: Coverage ceases 3 residues before the CDR3 finishes, and the germline J gene fills in the end. J is TRBJ1-5 and V is TRBV30; D not certain. V shed 5 bases and J shed 4 bases, with 12 bases lying between them. Germline lookup yields CDR1 GTSNPN and CDR2 SVGIG (reference sequence). This CDR3 contains 13 residues. Here the CDR3 reads CAWALKGNQPQHF. CDR3 bases read: TGTGCCTGGGCCTTGAAGGGTAATCAGCCC.

By frequency, this clone is medium-sized. The CDR3 extends 3 residues past the end of the read, so its final part is completed from the germline J gene. The chain joins TRBV5-1 to TRBJ2-5; D call uncertain. CDR3 length: 14 residues. With 0 bases removed from V and 1 base from J, the gap between germline ends came to 7 bases. In germline, CDR1 is SGHRS, CDR2 YFSETQ. The CDR3 bases that were read are TGCGCCAGCAGCTTGGTTAGTAGCCAAGAGACC. This translates into CASSLVSSQET. The whole CDR3 protein is CASSLVSSQETQYF.

Concerning this clone itself: The missing CDR3 end, 3 residues past where the read stops, is filled in from the germline J gene. The rearrangement joins TRBV12-5 to TRBJ2-5, with 7 bases that match TRBD1. Germline lookup yields CDR1 LGHNT and CDR2 FRNRAP. There are 15 residues in the CDR3. J gave up 3 bases and V 1 base, and 5 bases lay outside the gene matches. CDR3 in amino acids: CASGLETGPKETQYF. CDR3 bases read: TGTGCTAGTGGTTTGGAGACAGGGCCCAAAGAGACC.

Turning to this clone: The junction departs from the called germline gene at one end, perhaps through a read error. The CDR3 sequence: CANSFGGGRDEQYF. The sequenced CDR3 bases are TGTGCCAACAGCTTTGGGGGGGGGAGGGACGAG. The rearrangement links TRBV7-9 to TRBJ2-7, with TRBD2 matching 7 bases. The CDR3 end falls 3 residues outside the read, so it is completed with the germline J gene. CDR3 length equals 14 residues. Germline lookup yields CDR1 SEHNR and CDR2 FQNEAQ (reference sequence).

About this clone: The read falls 3 residues short of the CDR3 end, and the missing part is taken from the germline J gene. The chain joins TRBV5-6 to TRBJ1-5; no clear D. Deletions cut 7 bases from V and 0 bases from J, with 14 bases between. The CDR3 loop spans 15 amino acids. Germline CDR1 and CDR2: SGHDT and YYEEEE. CDR3: CASRKTTYSNQPQHF. CDR3 DNA, as far as it was read: TGTGCCAGCCGGAAGACAACATATAGCAATCAGCCC.

Turning to this clone: The sequenced fragment ends 3 residues before the CDR3 boundary, so the rest is inferred from the germline J gene. The V gene is TRBV18, the J gene TRBJ1-1, with TRBD1 matching over 7 bases. The CDR3 sequence is 16 residues long. Unmatched junction bases numbered 8, after V lost 0 bases and J lost 4 bases. CDR1 is KGHSH and CDR2 is LQKENI in the germline V gene. The CDR3 sequence is CASSPPPGGKSTEAFF. The sequenced CDR3 bases are TGTGCCAGCTCACCACCGCCAGGGGGAAAGAGCACTGAA.

As to this clone: The read halts 3 residues ahead of the CDR3 end, with the missing end drawn from the germline J gene. The chain combines TRBV28 with TRBJ2-7, with a tentative D call TRBD1 (5 bases). V lost 6 bases, J lost 0 bases, and 15 bases lay in between. CDR1 and CDR2 from the germline V gene are MDHEN and SYDVKM. This CDR3 spans 15 amino acids. Partial CDR3 DNA: TGTGCCAGCAGCACGCCAAGGGGAAACTCCTACGAG. Translation gives CASSTPRGNSYE. The full CDR3 sequence reads CASSTPRGNSYEQYF.

With regard to this clone: Sequencing ends 3 residues short of the CDR3 end; the germline J gene provides the rest. The V and J genes are TRBV5-4 and TRBJ2-7; 10 bases line up with TRBD2. CDR3 size: 13 residues. V was pared by 4 bases and J by 6 bases, with 4 bases of the junction left unmatched. Germline assignment: CDR1 SGHNT and CDR2 YYREEE (reference sequence). The DNA read from the CDR3 is TGTGCCAGCAGCCCCGGGACTAGCGCCGAG. It is translated as CASSPGTSAE. The full CDR3 protein is CASSPGTSAEQYF.

Note on this clone: Read coverage stops 3 residues before the CDR3 terminus; the germline J gene supplies the remainder. The gene calls are TRBV10-2 and TRBJ1-1; a weak D match, TRBD1 (5 bases). Trimming took 4 bases from V and 6 from J, leaving 9 bases between them. Germline loops: CDR1 WSHSY, CDR2 SAAADI. The CDR3 spans 12 residues. This CDR3 is CASSAGGPEAFF. CDR3 bases read: TGCGCCAGCAGTGCCGGGGGACCTGAA.

Points on this clone: The CDR3 extends 3 residues past the end of the read, so its final part is completed from the germline J gene. The V call is TRBV20-1, the J call TRBJ2-3; 13 bases align to TRBD2. The germline V gene has CDR1 DFQATT and CDR2 SNEGSKA (reference sequence). CDR3 size: 15 residues. Trimming took 6 bases from V and 5 from J; bases not matched to a gene: 8. The CDR3 loop reads CSAARRLAGGDTQYF. The covered CDR3 bases are TGCAGTGCCGCGAGAAGACTAGCGGGGGGAGATACG.

Partial CDR3 DNA: TGTGCCAGCCGAGTGACTTTAACTTCGAACTATGGC. Translating it yields CASRVTLTSNYG. The CDR3 in its entirety is CASRVTLTSNYGYTF. The V gene is TRBV19, the J gene TRBJ1-2; D ambiguous. Read coverage stops 3 residues before the CDR3 terminus; the germline J gene supplies the remainder. The V gene's germline CDR1 is LNHDA and CDR2 SQIVND (reference sequence). Trimming shortened V by 9 bases and J by 2 bases, and 19 bases separated the two germline ends. CDR3 size: 15 residues.